This TCR beta chain derives from a study of beta chain features in type 1 diabetes (dated by TCRdb to 2016 to 2019). About the investigation overall: No differences in mean age, gender distribution, total cell number or subset yield were found between patients and healthy donors. The study compared the TCRB repertoires of sorted circulating CD4+ T cell subsets in recently diagnosed type 1 diabetes patients with those in matched healthy donors. Whereas all 28 donors provided naive and central memory subsets, regulatory and stem cell-like memory subsets were isolated from just 8 patients and about eight healthy donors. Across all samples, some 110,000,000 sorted cells were examined, and cell number per subset correlated strongly with RNA yield. Broad study findings and their caveats: PCR might favor shorter templates, but patient and control samples were amplified and corrected together, so any skew would affect both groups equally. Because small numbers of individuals were included in the HLA sub-analyses, any influence of HLA type on TCRB rearrangement was left unresolved. Fewer insertions and more nucleotide deletions at VDJ recombination sites were observed in patients with type 1 diabetes, implying thymic rearrangement abnormalities. Naive, central memory and regulatory TCRB repertoires appeared to be more alike among patients than among healthy donors. Because cDNA was sequenced instead of genomic DNA, activated cells with high expression could be over-represented, although the groups did not differ in activation or CD3 levels. Type 1 diabetes patients showed a moderate but significant shortening of TCRB CDR3 length in all four CD4+ subsets.

The germline V gene encodes CDR1 SGDLS and CDR2 YYNGEE. The CDR3 measures 20 amino acids from cysteine to phenylalanine. Of the read, only the CDR3 DNA is kept; its 60 bases are in frame from base 1. V lost 0 bases and J lost 0 bases, and the count of bases not matched to a germline gene is 8. A single peripheral blood draw of approximately 100 mL on average was collected from each donor into heparinised tubes. Using a panel that included CD45RO, CCR7, CD25, CD127, CD95 and CD27, naive, central memory, regulatory and stem cell-like memory CD4+ T cells were sorted on a BD FACSAria II. A purity above 95% was achieved for all sorted populations. PBMCs were isolated immediately by Lymphoprep density gradient centrifugation and stained directly without culture. To minimize batch effects, samples were stained and sorted in pairs, one healthy donor with one patient per experiment. Worth noting for this clone: The antigen it recognizes is unknown. No qualities accompany the bases; no much larger clone lies one base away.

The High Capacity cDNA Reverse Transcription Kit was used to reverse transcribe all of the isolated RNA, meaning that expressed TCRB transcripts were what got sequenced. Deep immunoSEQ sequencing was applied to naive, central memory and regulatory T cell samples, giving an average of around 4 million total reads per sample. After sorted cells were lysed in RLT buffer, RNA was extracted with DNase-treated RNeasy Micro or Mini kits, with the choice depending on cell number. Each cell subset was processed separately to prevent cross-contamination, with patient and healthy donor samples processed together. The immunoSEQ multiplex PCR was used to amplify TCRB sequences from cDNA, yielding 87-bp fragments that span the CDR3 region. The amplicons were sequenced using the Illumina HiSeq platform. On the authors' methods: Synthetic template baselines were used to correct PCR bias computationally, reads within Hamming distance 2 were collapsed together, and singletons that could not be merged were discarded. Reads were aligned against IMGT so that V, D and J genes, CDR3 length and insertions or deletions at six rearrangement sites could be assigned. Within each subset, clonotype counts were normalized to the number of sorted cells before true diversity and Gini coefficients were calculated with the tcR R package. The overlap coefficient, calculated on TCRB nucleotide sequences, was used to quantify repertoire sharing. The table comes from immuneACCESS by way of TCRdb, which keeps in-frame sequences with V and J called. Part of the clones is missing from these tables; in studies checked, under half for an unresolved V gene and the rest for unknown reasons. For V, J and clone size, that table is used; D and trimming come from the DNA. A total of some 160,000 clones appear in this sample, around 9% of them only once. Roughly 0.7% of the sample comes from the top ten.

This receptor chain uses TRBV9 and TRBJ2-3, with 15 bases in between that match TRBD2. The receptor was derived from a woman aged 25-40 years with type 1 diabetes. Sequencing was carried out using central memory CD4+ T cells from blood. The nucleotides are TGTGCCAGCAGCGTAGCCAGTCCGGGACTAGCGGGAGGCAGCACAGATACGCAGTATTTT. It is translated as CASSVASPGLAGGSTDTQYF.